This T cell receptor beta chain originates from a study of OX40 agonist ivuxolimab in advanced cancers. The repertoire was sequenced with immunoSEQ multiplex PCR; TCRdb's copy has only in-frame clones and lacks some. The table records 95,000 or so clones, roughly 94% of them present only once. The ends were cut back, 5 bases at V and 3 bases at J, with 14 bases in the middle. CDR3 length: 15 amino acids. Germline CDR1 reads SGHRS; CDR2 reads YFSETQ. This clone was found once. This material consisted of CD4+ or CD8+ T cells sorted from blood, taken in a trial of the OX40 agonist ivuxolimab. The TCR was taken from an adult with an advanced solid tumor such as melanoma, head and neck, liver or kidney cancer. V gene TRBV5-1 combines with J gene TRBJ2-2; weak D call: TRBD2 (5 bases). The CDR3 nucleotides are TGCGCCAGCAGTGTGTCTAGCCGAGACACCGGGGAGCTGTTTTTT. This gives the protein CASSVSSRDTGELFF.